This T cell receptor beta chain was sequenced for a study of blood T cells in healthy people across ages. It was with a sample-barcoded 5' primer and a J-beta primer mix that a second PCR of about 6 to 12 cycles was run. TCRdb recomputed calls from the 5' RACE reads with MiXCR, one row per CDR3 protein. The table has about 1 million distinct CDR3 sequences, approximately 26% seen once; the top ten hold about 0.72%. The length of the CDR3 is 13 residues. Germline lookup yields CDR1 SQVTM and CDR2 ANQGSEA. The data were also submitted as part of a second study, on T cells of mothers and their children. From that report: Related mother-child pairs shared slightly more overlap than unrelated pairs, but the difference was non-significant.

The sequenced sample consisted of blood. The receptor was derived from a girl aged 2 to 10 in good health. The rearrangement uses TRBV29-1 and TRBJ2-1; D is ambiguous. The J call may be in error: the DNA end matches TRBJ2-7 better. The CDR3 DNA sequence: TGCAGCGCAGTCGTCGTAGATTCCCACGAGCAGTACTTC. It specifies CSAVVVDSHEQYF.